Sequencing of this T cell receptor (beta chain) was carried out in a study of cytomegalovirus exposure and HLA in healthy donors (dated by TCRdb to about 2017). About the full investigation: According to an earlier analysis of around 600 of the donors, roughly 180 million T cells yielded 90 million to 140 million unique TCR beta sequences and about 300 Gb of sequence data. Among about 390 genotyped donors of the cohort, an average of 235,054 unique TCR beta nucleotide sequences were sequenced per donor, roughly 20% of them non-productive. Several DR-DQ haplotypes were treated as single units for association and clustering because of strong linkage in the cohort. To predict cytomegalovirus infection status, the study combined high-throughput TCR immunosequencing, statistical association of individual TCRs with disease status, and machine learning. Rather than using new phenotypic data, the later analysis identified candidate immune exposures from TCR beta sequences and from how often those sequences occurred across donors. A later genetic analysis used genome-wide SNP genotypes for about 65% of the roughly 670 donors, treating that subset as a discovery cohort. Of the roughly 400 genotyped donors, 65% to 90% fell in the genetic ancestry cluster associated with self-reported Caucasian donors. HLA typing covered class I and class II loci at four-digit resolution. An early release covering more than 500 HLA-typed donors comprised around 300 gigabases of sequencing data and around 80 million unique TCR sequences. The number of typed donors differed by locus: roughly 629-640 for A, B, C, DRB1 and DQB1; approximately 520 for DQA1; 606 for DPA1; and about 470 for DPB1. The study used immunosequencing to profile the T cell repertoires of 600 to 850 subjects and linked those repertoires to cytomegalovirus serostatus. The aim of the study was to test whether cataloging public T cell receptors could identify signatures of past pathogen exposure. All discovery cohort repertoires had been generated using a single sequencing platform. Alongside the repertoire data, information on donor age, sex, ethnicity and CMV serostatus was compiled. A separate validation cohort of roughly 130 different subjects was used in addition to the roughly 640-subject first cohort. An earlier analysis of about 620 of the donors applied high-throughput TCR beta sequencing to assess whether each TCR beta V gene segment acted as functional or pseudogenic. To study patterns of TCR occurrence, a later analysis re-analyzed previously published TCR beta repertoires from more than 550 donors and added high-resolution HLA genotyping. Study-wide findings and limitations: A later analysis found that HLA-associated TCR beta chains were more clonally expanded and had lower generation probabilities than equally common non-associated chains. Because HLA typing was unavailable for some donors at each locus, only the typed subset was used in association tests. A further reported finding was that TCR beta sequences accurately predicted the HLA-A and HLA-B alleles for most subjects in the first cohort. In a later analysis, the rate of TCR association differed among HLA loci, with DRB1 alleles having the most associated TCRs and HLA-C alleles having the fewest. Specific HLA alleles were associated with about 17,000 TCR beta sequences at a false discovery rate of 0.05 in a later analysis. The study listed over 150 TCR beta chains as associated with cytomegalovirus. Presence/absence analyses assumed roughly uniform sequencing depth across donors, an assumption that may not hold. This cohort had only TCR beta chains sequenced, and the lack of alpha or paired-chain data limited which features could be detected. The classifier was reported to diagnose cytomegalovirus status with high specificity and sensitivity in both the original cohort and the validation cohort. Broadly in line with IMGT annotations, most TCR beta V segments showed up in productive rearrangements about 87% or about 30% of the time in an earlier analysis of 587 of the donors. Several of the top co-occurrence clusters appeared to be linked to parvovirus B19, influenza, CMV and Epstein-Barr virus, according to a later analysis. A group of highly shared sequence variants was considered likely to be a technical artifact of the sequencing pipeline. Most TCR sequences were seen in very few donors, while some public TCRs were found in many individuals. A later genetic analysis reported fewer N-insertions in productive TCRs among donors in an Asian-associated ancestry cluster than the roughly 720-donor mean. Linkage disequilibrium might explain the correlated functional status among segregating V segments, but an unknown experimental factor could not be ruled out. For the cohort, immune exposure information was limited to CMV serostatus. According to a later analysis, most CMV-associated TCR beta chains appeared to be HLA-restricted, and the HLA associations seemed to be driven largely by CMV exposure. The 87-base-pair reads could not distinguish some IMGT-functional V segments, including TRBV6-2 and TRBV6-3, so those segments were excluded. In vitro tests confirmed that a few of the cytomegalovirus-associated TCR beta chains recognize cytomegalovirus antigens. The authors suggested that the approach could potentially be extended to other disease states and immunological phenotypes. When HLA alleles, especially DR and DQ, strongly co-occurred, attributing TCR associations to individual alleles was difficult. V-gene and J-gene trimming of TCR beta chains was associated with a missense DCLRE1C variant in a later genetic analysis, and the association was replicated in an independent cohort. The earlier analysis of almost 600 of the donors excluded approximately 17 rarely observed V segments, including chromosome 9 orphons, because counts were too low.

Library construction relied on the immunoSEQ multiplex PCR assay. For the multiplex PCR, a mixture combining 60 forward primers for TCR Vbeta segments and 13 reverse primers for TCR Jbeta segments was used. The CDR3 region of rearranged TCR beta genes was amplified from genomic DNA by a multiplex PCR assay. Amplified TCR beta libraries were sequenced as 87-base-pair reads on the Illumina HiSeq System. The study's own analysis went as follows. A later analysis tallied about 77 million unique TCR beta chains across the 610 or so repertoires, and about 10 million of those chains were shared by two or more donors. To remove PCR and sequencing errors, raw reads were error-corrected and collapsed into unique sequences using a nearest-neighbor algorithm that merged closely related sequences. V, D and J gene segments were assigned by aligning CDR3 sequences to IMGT reference sequences. For a sequence to be retained, a match of at least six nucleotides was required to both a V gene segment and a J gene segment. A rearrangement counted as productive if the CDR3 had no stop codons and remained in frame with V and J, and every other rearrangement counted as non-productive. Following IMGT convention, CDR3 was defined as the stretch from the second conserved V-encoded cysteine up to the conserved J-encoded phenylalanine. The earlier analysis of about 620 of the donors excluded sequences that lacked an unambiguous match to a single V gene segment. An earlier analysis of about 600 of the donors called V segments functional above 56.7% productive rearrangements and segregating when the between-donor standard deviation exceeded 5%. A statistical classification framework was built to diagnose cytomegalovirus status from the catalog of TCR beta chain sequences. V and J gene assignment, in a later analysis, came from comparing TCR nucleotide sequences with IMGT/GENE-DB human TR gene sequences. In a later analysis, CDR3 sequences and most-parsimonious VDJ recombination scenarios were assigned using the TCRdist pipeline. In a later analysis, each TCR beta chain was defined by its CDR3 amino acid sequence together with its V-gene family, and reads without a unique V-gene family were excluded. A later analysis removed 450 to 600 highly shared, low-generation-probability nucleotide sequences to deal with suspected cross-contamination and a sequencing artifact. For each public chain, a later analysis derived a clonal expansion index from normalized ranks of inferred template counts within each repertoire. In a later analysis, generation probabilities were computed using a VDJ recombination model fitted to out-of-frame rearrangements, and the results were checked against IGoR. In a later analysis, hypergeometric tests were used to score TCR-TCR, TCR-HLA and TCR-CMV co-occurrence, with a repertoire-size bias correction applied to TCR pairs. To estimate false discovery rates, a later analysis permuted the HLA or CMV assignments 20 times. In a later analysis, co-occurring TCRs were grouped using DBSCAN, and TCRdist sequence similarity was added for clustering within HLA-allele-positive subsets. Repertoires with fewer than 30,000 or more than 120,000 public chains, plus five repertoires with anomalous nucleotide sharing, were excluded from co-occurrence clustering. Drawn from immuneACCESS, this table holds only the in-frame rearrangements with V and J called that TCRdb kept. Clones are partly lost; checked studies trace under half to an unresolved V gene and leave the rest unexplained. D and trimming come from the DNA, and the V and J calls and clone size come from that table. This sample comprises about 140,000 clones, just under 85% of them detected only once. Roughly 9.7% of the sample comes from the top ten.

The cohort consisted of some 670 healthy bone marrow donors. At the time of sampling, all cohort members were nominally healthy, though unrecorded immune exposures were likely present. The donor was CMV seropositive and belonged to the group of more than 250 seropositive cohort members. Every donor gave a peripheral blood sample, and the peripheral blood mononuclear cells from that sample were used for TCR beta sequencing. The Qiagen DNeasy Blood Extraction Kit was used to extract genomic DNA from the blood cell samples. Points on this clone: What antigen it recognizes has not been identified. No clone much larger than this one lies a single base away; base qualities are absent.

V is trimmed back by 5 bases and J by 5 bases, and the junction contains 8 bases that no gene match accounts for. The CDR3 measures 14 amino acids from cysteine to phenylalanine. Of all the DNA, just the CDR3 is kept, 42 bases in frame from base 1. The germline V gene yields SGHTA for CDR1 and FQGTGA for CDR2. This clonotype was obtained from a woman in her sixties in good health and CMV-seropositive. The specimen sequenced was PBMCs. The V and J genes are TRBV7-3 and TRBJ2-5; the central 7 bases match TRBD2. CDR3 loop: CASSAIGGGETQYF. The nucleotides are TGTGCCAGCAGCGCAATTGGGGGAGGGGAGACCCAGTACTTC.